This TCR beta chain comes out of a study of T-cell memory formation after mild COVID-19. TCRdb re-analysed the 5' RACE reads in MiXCR, keeping a single row per CDR3 protein. The sample has about 240,000 distinct CDR3 sequences, approximately 10% seen once. This clonotype has more than one count but fewer than ten. The V end was cut by 0 bases, the J end by 5 bases, with 11 bases between. Germline V CDR1 and CDR2: MNHNY, SVGAGI (reference sequence). The CDR3 is 15 amino acids. The clonotype originates from a man aged 18 to 30 who had mild COVID-19 (a few samples of this study predate the infection). Cell type and time point are not known. The genes are TRBV6-6 and TRBJ2-4; tentatively, D is TRBD1 (6 bases). The source material was PBMCs or a T cell subset sorted from them (not recorded which). CDR3 coding DNA: TGTGCCAGCAGTTACTCCAGGGGTAGGGAAAACATTCAGTACTTC. Translating it yields CASSYSRGRENIQYF.